Sequencing of this TCR beta chain was carried out in a study of blood T cell repertoires in COVID-19. This CDR3 contains 13 residues. Germline assignment: CDR1 SNHLY and CDR2 FYNNEI. With 5 bases removed from V and 10 bases from J, the gap between germline ends came to 15 bases. Adults between about 18 and 95 years of age took part from 20 to 25 US areas. This clone was counted a few times. TCRdb's copy holds only in-frame clones and misses some; the assay was immunoSEQ multiplex PCR. The table records around 220,000 clones, 80% to 85% of them present only once. The chain employs TRBV2 and TRBJ2-1; possible D gene TRBD1, 5 bases. The sequencing sample was made of PBMCs or T cells enriched from blood (not recorded which). This receptor was taken from a middle-aged woman who had recovered from COVID-19. Written as DNA, the CDR3 is TGTGCCAGCAGTAAGGGGAACGGACGGGAGCAGTTCTTC. This translates into CASSKGNGREQFF.